What follows describes a single T cell receptor beta chain. The table came from immunoSEQ multiplex PCR; TCRdb's copy has only in-frame clones and leaves some out. Of about 200,000 clones listed, 85% were seen once; the top ten hold 18%. The record originates from a study of blood T cell repertoires in COVID-19. There are 15 residues in the CDR3. V was pared by 6 bases and J by 7 bases, with 8 bases of the junction left unmatched. Germline CDR1 LNHDA, CDR2 SQIVND (reference sequence). This chain joins TRBV19 and TRBJ2-1; TRBD1 agrees at 11 bases. The sample comprised PBMCs or T cells enriched from blood (not recorded which). The TCR sequence derives from a man between 40 and 49 years old who had recovered from COVID-19. CDR3 bases: TGTGCCAGTAGGAGGACAGGGGGCGCGCCGAATGAGCAGTTCTTC. This gives the protein CASRRTGGAPNEQFF.